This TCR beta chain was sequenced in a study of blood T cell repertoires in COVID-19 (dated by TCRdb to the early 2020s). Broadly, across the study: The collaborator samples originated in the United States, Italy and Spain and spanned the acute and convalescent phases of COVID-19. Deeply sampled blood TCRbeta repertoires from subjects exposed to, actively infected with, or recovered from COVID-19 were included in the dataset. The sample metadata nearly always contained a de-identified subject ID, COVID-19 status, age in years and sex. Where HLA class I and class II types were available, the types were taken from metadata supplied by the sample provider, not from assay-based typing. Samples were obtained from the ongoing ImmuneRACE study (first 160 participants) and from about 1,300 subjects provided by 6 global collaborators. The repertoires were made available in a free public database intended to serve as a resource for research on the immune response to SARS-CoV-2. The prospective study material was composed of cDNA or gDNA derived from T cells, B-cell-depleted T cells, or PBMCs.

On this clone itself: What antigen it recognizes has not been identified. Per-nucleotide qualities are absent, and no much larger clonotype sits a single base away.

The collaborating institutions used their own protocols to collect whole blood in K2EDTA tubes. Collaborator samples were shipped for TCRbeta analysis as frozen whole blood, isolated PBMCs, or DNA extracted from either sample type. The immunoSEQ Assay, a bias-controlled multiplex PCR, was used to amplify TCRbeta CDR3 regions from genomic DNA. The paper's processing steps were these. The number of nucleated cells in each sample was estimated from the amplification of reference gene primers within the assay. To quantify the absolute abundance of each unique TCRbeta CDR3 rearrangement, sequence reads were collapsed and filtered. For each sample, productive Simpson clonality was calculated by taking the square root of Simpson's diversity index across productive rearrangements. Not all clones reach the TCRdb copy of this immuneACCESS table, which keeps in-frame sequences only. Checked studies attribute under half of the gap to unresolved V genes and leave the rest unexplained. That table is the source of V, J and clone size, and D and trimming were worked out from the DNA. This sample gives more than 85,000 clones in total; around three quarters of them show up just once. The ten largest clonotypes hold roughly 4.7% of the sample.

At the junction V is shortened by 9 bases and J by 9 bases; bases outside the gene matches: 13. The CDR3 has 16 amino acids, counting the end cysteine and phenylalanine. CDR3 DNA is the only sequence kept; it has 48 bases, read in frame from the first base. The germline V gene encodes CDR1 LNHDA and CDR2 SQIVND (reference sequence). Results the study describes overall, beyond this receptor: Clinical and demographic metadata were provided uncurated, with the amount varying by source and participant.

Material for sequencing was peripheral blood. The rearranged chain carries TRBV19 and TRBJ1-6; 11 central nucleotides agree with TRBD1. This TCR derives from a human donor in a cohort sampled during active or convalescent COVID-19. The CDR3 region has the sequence CASQRTGGTRGSPLHF. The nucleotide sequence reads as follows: TGTGCCAGCCAACGGACAGGGGGCACGCGGGGTTCACCCCTCCACTTT.